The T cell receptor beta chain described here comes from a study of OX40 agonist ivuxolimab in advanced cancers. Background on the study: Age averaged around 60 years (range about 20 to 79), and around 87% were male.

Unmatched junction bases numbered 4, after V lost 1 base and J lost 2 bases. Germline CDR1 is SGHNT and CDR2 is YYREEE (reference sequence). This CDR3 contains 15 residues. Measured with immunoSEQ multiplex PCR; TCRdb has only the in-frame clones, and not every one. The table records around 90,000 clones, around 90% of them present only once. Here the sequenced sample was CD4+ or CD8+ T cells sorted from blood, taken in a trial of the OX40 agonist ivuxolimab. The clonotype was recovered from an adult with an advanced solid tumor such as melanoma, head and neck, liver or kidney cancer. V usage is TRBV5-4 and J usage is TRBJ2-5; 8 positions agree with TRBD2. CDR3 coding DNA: TGTGCCAGCAGCTTGAAGCGGGGGACACAAGAGACCCAGTACTTC. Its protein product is CASSLKRGTQETQYF.